The 27 T cell receptor beta chains in this list originate from one sample, sequenced in a study of blood T cell repertoires in COVID-19. Data came from immunoSEQ multiplex PCR; TCRdb stores just in-frame clones and leaves some out. Altogether around 170,000 clones are present, roughly four fifths being singletons, with the ten largest covering 13%. Input material: peripheral blood. These receptors were collected from a man between 65 and 79 years old who had recovered from COVID-19.

The chain combines TRBV7-2 with TRBJ1-2; D remains ambiguous. CDR3 length: 13 residues. V was shortened by 5 bases and J by 8 bases, with 15 bases between the two germline ends. Germline CDR1 and CDR2: SGHTA and FQGNSA. Here the CDR3 reads CASSPPGSRGYTF. In DNA form, the CDR3 reads TGTGCCAGCAGCCCCCCGGGGTCTCGCGGCTACACCTTC.

The chain uses TRBV5-6 and TRBJ1-6, with D hard to call. Germline V gives CDR1 SGHDT, CDR2 YYEEEE. V was trimmed by 1 base and J by 0 bases, leaving 11 bases between them. The CDR3 has 17 amino acids. The CDR3 nucleotides read TGTGCCAGCAGCTTGCGGGGAGAGAGCTCCTATAATTCACCCCTCCACTTT. Translating it yields CASSLRGESSYNSPLHF.

This clone was detected a few times. The chain couples TRBV7-9 to TRBJ1-5; D perhaps matches TRBD1 (5 bases). The CDR3 length is 18 residues. V lost 5 bases and J 2 bases, leaving 22 bases between the germline ends. Looked up from germline, CDR1 is SEHNR and CDR2 is FQNEAQ (reference sequence). The chain's CDR3 is CASSSAQGAGRGNQPQHF. CDR3 in DNA: TGTGCCAGCAGCAGCGCTCAGGGAGCGGGCCGTGGCAATCAGCCCCAGCATTTT.

The genes are TRBV10-3 and TRBJ2-3, with TRBD1 identical over 8 bases. The CDR3 length is 14 residues. Germline V CDR1 and CDR2: ENHRY, SYGVKD. The junction had 6 bases not matched to a gene; V was cut back by 6 bases and J by 4 bases. CDR3 residues: CAIRDQQGADTQYF. CDR3 bases: TGTGCCATCAGGGACCAACAGGGGGCAGATACGCAGTATTTT.

The chain couples TRBV10-2 to TRBJ2-1, with TRBD2 identical over 11 bases. The V gene's germline CDR1 is WSHSY and CDR2 SAAADI. V was clipped by 2 bases and J by 0 bases; unmatched bases: 6. This CDR3 spans 18 amino acids. CDR3 sequence reads: CASSEPASGRPSYNEQFF. For the CDR3, the DNA is TGCGCCAGCAGTGAGCCCGCTAGCGGGAGGCCCTCCTACAATGAGCAGTTCTTC.

About this clone: This sample also contains other DNA sequences that code for the same CDR3. The V and J genes are TRBV5-1 and TRBJ2-1; TRBD1 aligns across 7 bases. This CDR3 is 15 amino acids long. CDR1 SGHRS and CDR2 YFSETQ come from the germline V gene. V lost 0 bases and J lost 3; bases outside the gene matches: 3. The CDR3, as DNA: TGCGCCAGCAGCTTGGGGGACAGCTTCTACAATGAGCAGTTCTTC. It translates to CASSLGDSFYNEQFF.

CDR3 protein: CSASSTGGDTEAFF. CDR3 nucleotide sequence: TGCAGTGCTAGTTCCACGGGAGGGGATACTGAAGCTTTCTTT. V is TRBV20-1 and J is TRBJ1-1; TRBD1 is a possible D gene (5 bases). Germline values: CDR1 DFQATT, CDR2 SNEGSKA (reference sequence). CDR3 length: 14 residues. Trimming removed 3 bases from V and 5 bases from J, with 16 bases in between.

The chain is built from TRBV12-3 or TRBV12-4 and TRBJ2-2; possibly TRBD1 for D (5 bases). The ends were cut back, 10 bases at V and 2 bases at J, with 11 bases in the middle. The CDR3 is 13 residues long. The CDR3 loop reads CATRTRNTGELFF. The CDR3, as DNA: TGTGCCACTCGGACACGTAACACCGGGGAGCTGTTTTTT.

This CDR3 reads CASSVGTANTEAFF. CDR3 nucleotides: TGCGCCAGCAGCGTGGGGACAGCGAACACTGAAGCTTTCTTT. The chain links TRBV5-1 to TRBJ1-1; 7 bases line up with TRBD1. CDR1 SGHRS and CDR2 YFSETQ come from the germline V gene. V lost 4 bases and J lost 1; bases outside the gene matches: 4. The length of the CDR3 is 14 residues.

This clone appeared once. The chain carries TRBV2 and TRBJ1-5, with D uncertain. The germline CDR1 and CDR2 sequences are SNHLY and FYNNEI. The germline V and J ends were trimmed by 1 base and 5 bases, with 30 bases remaining between them. The CDR3 loop spans 21 amino acids. In DNA form, the CDR3 reads TGTGCCAGCAGTGAAGGCGAGGCTAGCTCACGTGCCCCGGGAAGGTATCAGCCCCAGCATTTT. It yields the protein CASSEGEASSRAPGRYQPQHF.

CDR3 in DNA: TGTGCCAGCAGCCGCTTGGGACTAGTGGAAGAGACCCAGTACTTC. Its translation: CASSRLGLVEETQYF. The V call is TRBV14, the J call TRBJ2-5; TRBD2 agrees at 8 bases. Germline CDR1 is SGHDN and CDR2 is FVKESK. V shed 4 bases and J 3 bases; nucleotides not matched to a gene: 7. This CDR3 is built from 15 residues.

The genes are TRBV2 and TRBJ1-5; perhaps TRBD1 as D (5 bases). This CDR3 has 15 residues. Germline values: CDR1 SNHLY, CDR2 FYNNEI. Trimming stripped 3 bases from V and 3 bases from J, with 12 bases between. DNA of the CDR3: TGTGCCAGCAGTGAGCGGCAGGGTATCAATCAGCCCCAGCATTTT. Protein: CASSERQGINQPQHF.

The chain recombines TRBV7-3 with TRBJ2-3; 8 positions agree with TRBD1. V was pared by 3 bases and J by 3 bases, with 2 bases of the junction left unmatched. CDR1 is SGHTA, CDR2 FQGTGA, per germline. The CDR3 length is 14 residues. The CDR3 coding sequence is TGTGCCAGCAGCTTCTGGACAGGGACAGATACGCAGTATTTT. Translating gives CASSFWTGTDTQYF.

The chain couples TRBV29-1 to TRBJ2-7, with 8 bases identical to TRBD1. This CDR3 region has 12 residues. V lost 6 bases and J lost 4; bases outside the gene matches: 5. From germline, CDR1 is SQVTM and CDR2 ANQGSEA. The CDR3 DNA reads TGCAGCGTGGAGGACAGGGAATACGAGCAGTACTTC. Protein: CSVEDREYEQYF.

This rearrangement joins TRBV18 to TRBJ2-7, with TRBD1 matching over 8 bases. The germline V gene encodes CDR1 KGHSH and CDR2 LQKENI. The CDR3 is 14 residues long. With 0 bases clipped from V and 4 bases from J, the junction kept 2 bases outside the gene matches. As DNA, the CDR3 is TGTGCCAGCTCACCACCGACAGGGGCGTACGAGCAGTACTTC. Translated, it gives CASSPPTGAYEQYF.

CDR3 loop: CASSPLQGETEAFF. The CDR3 bases are TGTGCCAGCTCACCACTTCAGGGGGAGACTGAAGCTTTCTTT. The chain couples TRBV18 to TRBJ1-1, with TRBD1 identical over 7 bases. The V segment lost 1 base and the J segment 5 bases; nucleotides outside the gene matches: 4. The V gene's germline CDR1 is KGHSH and CDR2 LQKENI. This CDR3 has 14 residues.

Here the CDR3 DNA reads TGTGCCAGCAGCTTAGATTTTACCAGCTACAATGAGCAGTTCTTC. Amino acids: CASSLDFTSYNEQFF. V is TRBV11-2 and J is TRBJ2-1; D gene ambiguous. Germline values: CDR1 SGHAT, CDR2 FQNNGV. This CDR3 contains 15 residues. V lost 0 bases and J lost 3, with 9 bases in between.

The chain employs TRBV28 and TRBJ1-6; D may be TRBD1 (6 bases). V was cut by 5 bases and J by 7 bases, with 12 bases left in between. CDR3 size: 14 residues. The germline gives CDR1 MDHEN, CDR2 SYDVKM. The CDR3 loop is CASSRGRGNSPLHF. CDR3 DNA: TGTGCCAGCAGTAGGGGGAGGGGAAATTCACCCCTCCACTTT. The full variable domain, rest sourced from reference TRBV28 and TRBJ1-6, is DVKVTQSSRYLVKRTGEKVFLECVQDMDHENMFWYRQDPGLGLRLIYFSYDVKMKEKGDIPEGYSVSREKKERFSLILESASTNQTSMYLCASSRGRGNSPLHFGNGTRLTVT.

The chain is built from TRBV5-1 and TRBJ2-7; 7 nucleotides match TRBD2. The trim removed 4 bases at V and 2 bases at J, leaving 15 bases unmatched. The germline V gene encodes CDR1 SGHRS and CDR2 YFSETQ. This CDR3 is 17 amino acids long. The CDR3 region is CASSVGTGLPQAYEQYF. The DNA of the CDR3 is TGCGCCAGCAGCGTAGGGACGGGACTACCACAAGCCTACGAGCAGTACTTC. Drawing the rest from reference TRBV5-1 and TRBJ2-7, the complete variable domain is KAGVTQTPRYLIKTRGQQVTLSCSPISGHRSVSWYQQTPGQGLQFLFEYFSETQRNKGNFPGRFSGRQFSNSRSEMNVSTLELGDSALYLCASSVGTGLPQAYEQYFGPGTRLTVT.

The V call is TRBV3-1 (or the pseudogene TRBV3-2), the J call TRBJ2-3; 11 nucleotides agree with TRBD2. The CDR3 contains 13 residues. The germline V gene encodes CDR1 LGHDT and CDR2 YNNKEL (reference sequence). The V gene end was trimmed by 8 bases and the J gene end by 5 bases; junction bases not matched to a gene: 3. This chain's CDR3 is CASAGTSGDTQYF. The CDR3 DNA sequence: TGTGCCAGCGCCGGGACTAGCGGAGATACGCAGTATTTT.

This clone has only a few counts. The J gene is TRBJ2-4, the V gene TRBV7-2; TRBD2 matches 8 bases. This CDR3 comprises 16 residues. Trimming cost V 3 bases and J 3 bases; bases outside gene matches: 7. In germline, CDR1 is SGHTA, CDR2 FQGNSA. The chain's CDR3 is CASSFSGVVSKNIQYF. The CDR3, as DNA: TGTGCCAGCAGCTTTAGCGGGGTGGTGAGCAAAAACATTCAGTACTTC.

The chain is built from TRBV27 and TRBJ1-2; 9 nucleotides agree with TRBD1. The CDR3 length is 15 residues. After removal of 3 bases from V and 8 bases from J, the junction contained 10 bases not matched to a gene. Germline V CDR1 and CDR2: MNHEY, SMNVEV (reference sequence). The CDR3, as DNA: TGTGCCAGCAGTTTTGAGCCGAACAGGGGGCTAGGCTACACCTTC. This sequence encodes CASSFEPNRGLGYTF.

This chain connects TRBV2 to TRBJ2-7; 9 bases agree with TRBD1. Unmatched junction bases numbered 7, after V lost 2 bases and J lost 5 bases. Germline values: CDR1 SNHLY, CDR2 FYNNEI. CDR3 length: 15 amino acids. The CDR3 reads CASSEMGQGFHEQYF. CDR3 sequence (DNA): TGTGCCAGCAGTGAAATGGGACAGGGTTTCCACGAGCAGTACTTC.

The CDR3 nucleotides read TGTGCCACCAGCAGAGATCGACAGGGAGAGACCCAGTACTTC. The encoded protein is CATSRDRQGETQYF. V gene TRBV15 combines with J gene TRBJ2-5; TRBD1 matches 7 bases. The CDR3 runs to 14 residues. Germline values: CDR1 LNHNV, CDR2 YYDKDF (reference sequence). V dropped 0 bases and J dropped 4; count of bases not matched to a gene: 2.

This CDR3 reads CAISDPSGKTDTQYF. The DNA for the CDR3 is TGTGCCATCAGTGACCCGTCGGGGAAGACAGATACGCAGTATTTT. The chain combines TRBV10-3 with TRBJ2-3; D might be TRBD2 (5 bases). The CDR3 spans 15 residues. The V end was cut by 3 bases, the J end by 3 bases, with 13 bases between. CDR1 and CDR2 from the germline V gene are ENHRY and SYGVKD.

This clone was seen a single time. V usage is TRBV29-1 and J usage is TRBJ2-7; 9 nucleotides match TRBD1. The CDR3 contains 12 residues. V dropped 3 bases and J dropped 10; count of bases not matched to a gene: 7. The germline V gene encodes CDR1 SQVTM and CDR2 ANQGSEA. The CDR3 is CSVDPGTGNQYF. The CDR3, as DNA: TGCAGCGTTGACCCCGGGACAGGGAACCAGTACTTC.

The chain combines TRBV18 with TRBJ2-2, with D perhaps TRBD1 (6 bases). CDR3 length equals 16 residues. Germline V gene data show CDR1 as KGHSH and CDR2 as LQKENI. Trimming removed 4 bases at V and 0 bases at J, with 12 bases between. In nucleotides, the CDR3 is TGTGCCAGCTCACTTCGACAGGCTTCGAACACCGGGGAGCTGTTTTTT. This encodes CASSLRQASNTGELFF.